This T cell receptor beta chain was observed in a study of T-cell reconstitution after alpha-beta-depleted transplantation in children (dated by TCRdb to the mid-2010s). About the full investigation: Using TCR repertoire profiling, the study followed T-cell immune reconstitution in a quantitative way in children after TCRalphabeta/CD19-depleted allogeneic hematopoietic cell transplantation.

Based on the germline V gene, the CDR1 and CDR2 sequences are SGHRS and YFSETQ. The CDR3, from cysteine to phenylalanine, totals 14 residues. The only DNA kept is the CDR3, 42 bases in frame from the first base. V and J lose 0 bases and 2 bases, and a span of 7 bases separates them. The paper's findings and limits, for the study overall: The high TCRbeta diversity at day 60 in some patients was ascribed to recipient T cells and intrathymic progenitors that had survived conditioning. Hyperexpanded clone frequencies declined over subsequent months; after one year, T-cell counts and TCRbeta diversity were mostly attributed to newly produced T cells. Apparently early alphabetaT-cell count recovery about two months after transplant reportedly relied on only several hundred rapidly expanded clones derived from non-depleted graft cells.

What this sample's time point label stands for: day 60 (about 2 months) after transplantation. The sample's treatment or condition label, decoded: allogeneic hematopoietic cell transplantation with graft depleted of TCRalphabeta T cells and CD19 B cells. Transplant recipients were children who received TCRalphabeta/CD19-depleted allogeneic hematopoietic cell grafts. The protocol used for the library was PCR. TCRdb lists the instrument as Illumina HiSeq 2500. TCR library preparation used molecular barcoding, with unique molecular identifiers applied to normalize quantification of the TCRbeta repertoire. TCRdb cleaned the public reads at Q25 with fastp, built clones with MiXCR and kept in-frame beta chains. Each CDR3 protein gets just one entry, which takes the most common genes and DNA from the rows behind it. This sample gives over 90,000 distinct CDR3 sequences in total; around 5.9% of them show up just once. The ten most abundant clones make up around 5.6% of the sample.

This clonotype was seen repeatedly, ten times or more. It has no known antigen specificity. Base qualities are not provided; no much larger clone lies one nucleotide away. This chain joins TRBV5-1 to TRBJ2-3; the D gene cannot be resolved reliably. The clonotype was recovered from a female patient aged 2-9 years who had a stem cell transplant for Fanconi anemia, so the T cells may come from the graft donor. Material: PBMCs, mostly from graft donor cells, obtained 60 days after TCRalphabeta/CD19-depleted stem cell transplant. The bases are TGCGCCAGCAGCTTGGCTATCCTCACAGATACGCAGTATTTT. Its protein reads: CASSLAILTDTQYF.